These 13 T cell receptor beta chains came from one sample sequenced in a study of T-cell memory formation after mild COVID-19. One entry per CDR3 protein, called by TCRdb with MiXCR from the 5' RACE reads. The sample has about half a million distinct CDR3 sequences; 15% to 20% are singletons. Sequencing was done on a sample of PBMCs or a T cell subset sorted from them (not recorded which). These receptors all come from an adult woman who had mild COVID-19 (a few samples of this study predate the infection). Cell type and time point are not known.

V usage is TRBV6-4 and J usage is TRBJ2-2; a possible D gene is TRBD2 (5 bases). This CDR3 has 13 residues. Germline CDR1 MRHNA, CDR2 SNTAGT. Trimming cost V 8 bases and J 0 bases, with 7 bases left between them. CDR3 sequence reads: CASGSANTGELFF. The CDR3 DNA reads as TGTGCCAGCGGGAGCGCGAACACCGGGGAGCTGTTTTTT.

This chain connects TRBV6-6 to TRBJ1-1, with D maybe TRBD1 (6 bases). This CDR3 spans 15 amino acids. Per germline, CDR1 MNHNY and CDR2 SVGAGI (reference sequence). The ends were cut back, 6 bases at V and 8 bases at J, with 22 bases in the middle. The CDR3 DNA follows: TGTGCCAGCAGCCCGCCCGACAGGCCTAAAATCGAAGCTTTCTTT. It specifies CASSPPDRPKIEAFF.

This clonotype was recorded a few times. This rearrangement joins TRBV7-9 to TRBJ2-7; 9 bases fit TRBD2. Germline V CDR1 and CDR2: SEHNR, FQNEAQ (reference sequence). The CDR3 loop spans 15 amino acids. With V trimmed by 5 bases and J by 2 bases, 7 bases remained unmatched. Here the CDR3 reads CASSVLAGLTYEQYF. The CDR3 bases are TGTGCCAGCAGCGTCCTAGCGGGACTAACCTACGAGCAGTACTTC. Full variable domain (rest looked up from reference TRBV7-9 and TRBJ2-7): DTGVSQNPRHKITKRGQNVTFRCDPISEHNRLYWYRQTLGQGPEFLTYFQNEAQLEKSRLLSDRFSAERPKGSFSTLEIQRTEQGDSAMYLCASSVLAGLTYEQYFGPGTRLTVT.

CDR3 sequence reads: CASSQSGDNEKLFF. The CDR3 DNA follows: TGCGCCAGCAGCCAATCGGGGGACAATGAAAAACTGTTTTTT. This chain joins TRBV4-3 and TRBJ1-4, with TRBD1 as a possible D gene (5 bases). The CDR3 covers 14 residues. The germline gives CDR1 LGHNA, CDR2 YSLEER. V was shortened by 2 bases and J by 5 bases, with 9 bases between the two germline ends.

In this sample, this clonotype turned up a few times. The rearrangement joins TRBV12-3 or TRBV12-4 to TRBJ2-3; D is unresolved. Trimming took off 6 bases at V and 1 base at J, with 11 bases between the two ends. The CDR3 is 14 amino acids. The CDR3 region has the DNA TGTGCCAGCAGCCCCTACAGCCGCACAGATACGCAGTATTTT. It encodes CASSPYSRTDTQYF.

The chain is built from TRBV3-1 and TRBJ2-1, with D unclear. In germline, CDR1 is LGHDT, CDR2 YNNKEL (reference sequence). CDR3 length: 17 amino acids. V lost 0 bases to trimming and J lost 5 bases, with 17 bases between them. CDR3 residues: CASSQDLGRDGHNEQFF. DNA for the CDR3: TGTGCCAGCAGCCAAGATCTAGGAAGGGATGGGCACAATGAGCAGTTCTTC.

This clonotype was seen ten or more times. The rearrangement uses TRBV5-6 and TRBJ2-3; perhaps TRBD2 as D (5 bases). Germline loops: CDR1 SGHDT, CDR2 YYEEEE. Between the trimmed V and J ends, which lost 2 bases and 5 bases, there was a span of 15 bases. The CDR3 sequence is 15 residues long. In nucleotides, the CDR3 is TGTGCCAGCAGCTTAGGAGGCTTCCGAGTAGATACGCAGTATTTT. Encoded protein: CASSLGGFRVDTQYF.

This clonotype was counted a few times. CDR3 sequence: CASTSLISPPGVERYTF. The CDR3 DNA is TGTGCCAGCACTTCTTTGATTTCTCCCCCGGGGGTGGAACGCTACACCTTC. The chain carries TRBV27 and TRBJ1-2, with a possible D match to TRBD1 (5 bases). Per germline, CDR1 MNHEY and CDR2 SMNVEV (reference sequence). Trimming shortened V by 7 bases and J by 9 bases, and 30 bases separated the two germline ends. The CDR3 is 17 amino acids.

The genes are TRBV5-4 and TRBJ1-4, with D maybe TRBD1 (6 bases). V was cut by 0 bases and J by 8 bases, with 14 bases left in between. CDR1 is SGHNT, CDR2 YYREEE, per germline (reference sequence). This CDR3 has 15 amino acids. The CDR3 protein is CASSLGTGRREKLFF. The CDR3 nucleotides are TGTGCCAGCAGCTTGGGAACAGGGCGTCGGGAAAAACTGTTTTTT. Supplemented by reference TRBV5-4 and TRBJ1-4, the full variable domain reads ETGVTQSPTHLIKTRGQQVTLRCSSQSGHNTVSWYQQALGQGPQFIFQYYREEENGRGNFPPRFSGLQFPNYSSELNVNALELDDSALYLCASSLGTGRREKLFFGSGTQLSVL.

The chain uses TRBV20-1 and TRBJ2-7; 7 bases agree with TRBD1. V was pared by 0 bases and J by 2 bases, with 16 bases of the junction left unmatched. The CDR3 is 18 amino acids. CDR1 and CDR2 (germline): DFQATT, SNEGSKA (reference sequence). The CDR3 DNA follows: TGCAGTGCTAGAGATCGTCAACAGGGGACCATCCTTACCTACGAGCAGTACTTC. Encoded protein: CSARDRQQGTILTYEQYF.

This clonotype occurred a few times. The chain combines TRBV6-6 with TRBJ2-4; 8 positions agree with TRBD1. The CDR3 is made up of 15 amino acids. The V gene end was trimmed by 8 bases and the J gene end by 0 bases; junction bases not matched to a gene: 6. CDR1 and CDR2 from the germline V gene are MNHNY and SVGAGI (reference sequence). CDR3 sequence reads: CASGRQGIAKNIQYF. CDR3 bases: TGTGCCAGCGGCCGACAGGGGATAGCCAAAAACATTCAGTACTTC.

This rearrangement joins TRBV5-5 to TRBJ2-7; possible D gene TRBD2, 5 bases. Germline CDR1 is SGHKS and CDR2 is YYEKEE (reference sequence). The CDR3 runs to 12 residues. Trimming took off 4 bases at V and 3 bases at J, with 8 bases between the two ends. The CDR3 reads CASSRDDYEQYF. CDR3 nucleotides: TGTGCCAGCAGCCGGGATGACTACGAGCAGTACTTC.

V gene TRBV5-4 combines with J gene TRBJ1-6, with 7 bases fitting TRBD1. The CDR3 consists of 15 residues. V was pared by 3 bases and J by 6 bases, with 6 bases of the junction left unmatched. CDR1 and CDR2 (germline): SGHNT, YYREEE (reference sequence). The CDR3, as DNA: TGTGCCAGCAGCTCCGGGGACAGCCTTAATTCACCCCTCCACTTT. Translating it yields CASSSGDSLNSPLHF.